The clone carrying this T cell receptor (beta chain) was seen repeatedly, ten times or more. The same CDR3 is also encoded by other DNA sequences in this sample. This sample stems from a study of shared clonotypes between healthy human individuals. The wider study: CD4 naive cells filled three plates per donor, CD4 memory three, CD8 naive two and CD8 memory one.

TCRdb's copy holds only in-frame clones and misses some; the assay was immunoSEQ multiplex PCR. The table lists roughly 1,000,000 clones, around 78% of them singletons, with 0.5% to 0.6% in the top ten. Caucasian adults residing in Nashville, Tennessee made up all the donors. Both subsets, CD45RA+ naive and CD45RA-negative memory, were split from the CD4+ cells. This sequence originates from a man aged 18 to 29 in good health. Some clones in this sample may be carry-over from other donors' samples. The specimen sequenced was memory CD4+ T cells from PBMCs. Stated subset: CD45RA-negative fraction.

The CDR3: CASSIGGVNTEAFF. CDR3 in DNA: TGTGCCAGTAGTATAGGGGGCGTGAACACTGAAGCTTTCTTT. The rearrangement links TRBV19 to TRBJ1-1, with D maybe TRBD1 (5 bases). This CDR3 spans 14 amino acids. Deletions cut 1 base from V and 0 bases from J, with 6 bases between. Looked up from germline, CDR1 is LNHDA and CDR2 is SQIVND (reference sequence).